The following is a T cell receptor beta chain sequence with its context. Its antigen is unidentified. TCRdb ran MiXCR on the 5' RACE reads and lists one entry per CDR3 protein. Of about 64,000 distinct CDR3 sequences listed, about 19% are singletons. V lost 4 bases and J 5 bases, leaving 3 bases between the germline ends. This CDR3 is 10 amino acids long. Germline CDR1 DFQATT, CDR2 SNEGSKA (reference sequence). The sample belongs to a study of early T cells in non-severe SARS-CoV-2 infection. As for the study in general: It was bulk RNA from unsorted whole blood that was sequenced, and the chains were unpaired. General study results and limits: The matching step, a VDJdb search, favored anti-spike CD8 responses and missed private and CD4 specificities.

The specimen comprised whole blood, sampled at baseline. The receptor's source is an adult who was a healthcare worker with PCR-confirmed SARS-CoV-2 infection or an uninfected control (not recorded which). The rearrangement joins TRBV20-1 to TRBJ2-1; no definite D call. The CDR3 DNA is TGCAGTGCTACAGACAATGAGCAGTTCTTC. Its protein is CSATDNEQFF.